This TCR beta chain was sequenced in a study of T cells after yellow fever vaccination. Overall study: Preparation of the low-cell-number fractions used SMART-Seq v4 Ultra Low Input.

V lost 0 bases and J 0 bases, leaving 8 bases between the germline ends. This CDR3 has 16 amino acids. CDR1 and CDR2 (germline): LGHNA, YSLEER. This clonotype showed up just a few times. No antigen is known for it. Study results and caveats: A faster peak, day 5 versus 15, was reached by the weaker secondary response. Although most clonotypes did not, a small share appeared in both CD4 and CD8 compartments. Reappearance after the booster was seen for most primary-vaccination clones, at 96% CD4 and about 90% CD8.

Each CDR3 protein is one row after TCRdb ran MiXCR on the 5' RACE reads. The sample includes some 250,000 distinct CDR3 sequences, about 3.5% of them seen just once. This specimen consisted of PBMCs, obtained 15 days after the yellow fever booster vaccination. J is TRBJ1-4 and V is TRBV4-3; D is unclear. This sequence originates from a man aged 18 to 29 who received the YFV17D yellow fever vaccine. The DNA of the CDR3 is TGCGCCAGCAGCCAAGACTTGCCGCCAACTAATGAAAAACTGTTTTTT. It yields the protein CASSQDLPPTNEKLFF.